These 6 T cell receptor beta chains came from one sample sequenced in a study of blood T cell repertoires in COVID-19. Some clones are missing from TCRdb's copy, which holds only in-frame ones; the method was immunoSEQ multiplex PCR. The repertoire consists of 120,000 to 150,000 clones, with 88% occurring once and the leading ten covering approximately 2.5%. Sequencing used peripheral blood. These receptors originate from a human donor in a cohort sampled during active COVID-19.

The genes are TRBV7-2 and TRBJ2-2, with 7 bases fitting TRBD1. V dropped 5 bases and J dropped 1; count of bases not matched to a gene: 7. Germline V gives CDR1 SGHTA, CDR2 FQGNSA. There are 16 residues in the CDR3. In nucleotides, the CDR3 is TGTGCCAGCAGCGTCGCCGGGACAGTGAACACCGGGGAGCTGTTTTTT. Translating gives CASSVAGTVNTGELFF.

V is TRBV28 and J is TRBJ2-7, with 7 positions matching TRBD1. The ends lost 3 bases at V and 1 base at J; junction bases unmatched: 9. The germline V gene encodes CDR1 MDHEN and CDR2 SYDVKM. The CDR3 totals 16 residues. CDR3 coding DNA: TGTGCCAGCAGTTTTCTAAGGGGGCGACCTTCCTACGAGCAGTACTTC. Amino acid sequence: CASSFLRGRPSYEQYF.

V usage is TRBV6-5 and J usage is TRBJ2-1; TRBD1 matches at 8 bases. Trimming removed 7 bases from V and 6 bases from J; junction bases left unmatched: 5. CDR3 size: 13 residues. Germline CDR1 and CDR2: MNHEY and SVGAGI. The CDR3 protein is CASTYRGFNEQFF. CDR3 coding DNA: TGTGCCAGCACGTACAGGGGGTTCAATGAGCAGTTCTTC.

The chain combines TRBV5-1 with TRBJ1-3; D may be TRBD1 (5 bases). This CDR3 comprises 16 residues. Germline V lookup: CDR1 SGHRS, CDR2 YFSETQ. V was clipped by 2 bases and J by 0 bases, with 12 bases between them. The DNA for the CDR3 is TGCGCCAGCAGCTTAGACGACAGCCGCTCTGGAAACACCATATATTTT. Translated, it gives CASSLDDSRSGNTIYF.

This chain links TRBV7-2 with TRBJ2-2; the match to TRBD2 covers 8 bases. The CDR3 has 16 amino acids. The J segment lost 6 bases and the V segment lost 5 bases, leaving 11 bases of the junction unmatched. Germline values: CDR1 SGHTA, CDR2 FQGNSA. The CDR3 is CASSNLAGGRAGELFF. The CDR3 DNA sequence: TGTGCCAGCAGCAACCTGGCGGGGGGCCGGGCCGGGGAGCTGTTTTTT.

The genes are TRBV12-3 or TRBV12-4 and TRBJ2-7; a possible D gene is TRBD1 (6 bases). V was cut by 6 bases and J by 3 bases, with 12 bases left in between. The length of the CDR3 is 13 residues. CDR3 bases: TGTGCCAGCAGCCACGACAGGCACTACGAGCAGTACTTC. It codes for CASSHDRHYEQYF.